The sample holds many counts of the clone carrying this TCR beta chain. What it binds is unknown. This entry comes from a study of T-cell memory formation after mild COVID-19. Study at large: TCR clusters were largely donor specific.

TCRdb called the 5' RACE reads again in MiXCR, with one record for every CDR3 protein. The top ten clones hold under 25% of a sample with under 300,000 distinct CDR3 sequences, approximately 9% of them seen once. Trimming pared 5 bases from V and 7 bases from J, leaving 11 bases between. This CDR3 spans 12 amino acids. Germline CDR1 is SEHNR and CDR2 is FQNEAQ (reference sequence). Study results and caveats: Contracting CD4+ clones sat mainly in CM and EM; CD8+ in EMRA.

The clonotype originates from a man aged 18 to 30 who had mild COVID-19 (a few samples of this study predate the infection). Cell type and time point are not known. The sequenced material came from PBMCs or a T cell subset sorted from them (not recorded which). V gene TRBV7-9 combines with J gene TRBJ1-1, with D unresolved. CDR3 protein: CASSPRGIEAFF. As DNA, the CDR3 is TGTGCCAGCAGCCCCAGAGGTATTGAAGCTTTCTTT.